What follows is one T cell receptor beta chain and its context. These data are taken from a study of blood T cell repertoires in COVID-19. Looking at the study overall: Sites in the United States, Italy and Spain provided acute and convalescent COVID-19 samples. T cells, B-cell-depleted T cells, or PBMCs supplied cDNA or gDNA.

Authors' analysis steps: Cell counts per sample came from amplifying reference gene primers. Generated by immunoSEQ multiplex PCR, the TCRdb table keeps only in-frame clones and is missing some. For V, J and clone size, that table is used; D and trimming come from the DNA. The table lists some 220,000 clones, about 79% of them singletons. The material sequenced was peripheral blood. This sequence originates from a man aged 50 or older with active or convalescent COVID-19.

In DNA form, the CDR3 reads TGTGCCAGCAGACAGGACAGGAGCTCCTATAATTCACCCCTCCACTTT. It encodes CASRQDRSSYNSPLHF. The J gene is TRBJ1-6, the V gene TRBV28; 7 nucleotides align to TRBD1. The CDR3 has 16 amino acids. Germline V lookup: CDR1 MDHEN, CDR2 SYDVKM. With 6 bases clipped from V and 0 bases from J, the junction kept 5 bases outside the gene matches.